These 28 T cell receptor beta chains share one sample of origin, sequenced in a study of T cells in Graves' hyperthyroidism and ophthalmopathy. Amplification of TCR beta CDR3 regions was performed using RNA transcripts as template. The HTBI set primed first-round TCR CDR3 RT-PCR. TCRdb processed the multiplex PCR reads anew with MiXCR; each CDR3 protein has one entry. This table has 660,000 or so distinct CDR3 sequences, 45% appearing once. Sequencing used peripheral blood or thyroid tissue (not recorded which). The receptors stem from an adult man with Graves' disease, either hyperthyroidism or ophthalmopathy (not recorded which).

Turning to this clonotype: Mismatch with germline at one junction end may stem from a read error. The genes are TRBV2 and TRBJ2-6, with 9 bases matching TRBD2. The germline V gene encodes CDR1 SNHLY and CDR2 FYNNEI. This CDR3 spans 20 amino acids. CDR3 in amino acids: CATSDGGRAGVGSGANVLTF. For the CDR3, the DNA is TGTGCCACCAGTGACGGCGGGAGGGCTGGGGTAGGATCTGGGGCCAACGTCCTGACTTTC.

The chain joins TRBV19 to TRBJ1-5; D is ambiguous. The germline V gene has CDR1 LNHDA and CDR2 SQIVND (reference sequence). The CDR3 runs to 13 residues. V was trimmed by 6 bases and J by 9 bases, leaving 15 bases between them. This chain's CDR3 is CASRNRGRSPQHF. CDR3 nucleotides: TGTGCCAGTAGGAACCGTGGTCGCTCGCCCCAGCATTTT. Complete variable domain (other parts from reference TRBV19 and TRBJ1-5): DGGITQSPKYLFRKEGQNVTLSCEQNLNHDAMYWYRQDPGQGLRLIYYSQIVNDFQKGDIAEGYSVSREKKESFPLTVTSAQKNPTAFYLCASRNRGRSPQHFGDGTRLSIL.

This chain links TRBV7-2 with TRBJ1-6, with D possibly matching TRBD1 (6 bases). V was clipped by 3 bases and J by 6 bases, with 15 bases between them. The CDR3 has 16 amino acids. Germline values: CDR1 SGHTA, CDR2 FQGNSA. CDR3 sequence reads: CASSFGLGAGNSPLHF. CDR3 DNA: TGTGCCAGCAGCTTCGGCCTGGGGGCAGGTAATTCACCCCTCCACTTT.

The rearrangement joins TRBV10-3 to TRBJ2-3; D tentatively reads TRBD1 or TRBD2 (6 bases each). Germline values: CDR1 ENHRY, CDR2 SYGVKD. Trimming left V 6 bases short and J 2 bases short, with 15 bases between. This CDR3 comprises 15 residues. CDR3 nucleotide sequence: TGTGCCATCAGGGGGGCTAGCGCCCCCACAGATACGCAGTATTTT. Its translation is CAIRGASAPTDTQYF.

CDR3 in DNA: TGTGCCAGCAGTGAGAGGGGTACAGGGGTATCACCCCTCCACTTT. This encodes CASSERGTGVSPLHF. The chain couples TRBV2 to TRBJ1-6; 7 nucleotides agree with TRBD1. In germline, CDR1 is SNHLY, CDR2 FYNNEI. CDR3 length: 15 amino acids. Unmatched junction bases numbered 9, after V lost 3 bases and J lost 10 bases.

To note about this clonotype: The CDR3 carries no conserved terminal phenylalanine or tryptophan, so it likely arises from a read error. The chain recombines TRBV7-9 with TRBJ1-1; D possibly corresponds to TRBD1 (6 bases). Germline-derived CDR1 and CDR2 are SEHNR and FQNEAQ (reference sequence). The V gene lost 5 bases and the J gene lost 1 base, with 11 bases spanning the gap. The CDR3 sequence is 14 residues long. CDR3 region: CASSQWTENTEAFS. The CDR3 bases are TGTGCCAGCAGCCAATGGACAGAGAACACTGAAGCTTTCTCT.

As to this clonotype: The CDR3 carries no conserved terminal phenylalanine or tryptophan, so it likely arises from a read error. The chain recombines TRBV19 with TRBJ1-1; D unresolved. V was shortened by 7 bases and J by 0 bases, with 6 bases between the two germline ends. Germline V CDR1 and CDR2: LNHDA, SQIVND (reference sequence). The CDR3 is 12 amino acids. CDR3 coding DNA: TGTGCCAGTACGGCTATGAACACTGAAGCTTTCCTT. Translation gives CASTAMNTEAFL.

CDR3 amino acids: CASSGAGVGEKLFF. Written as DNA, the CDR3 is TGTGCCAGTAGTGGGGCAGGGGTAGGTGAAAAACTGTTTTTT. The chain joins TRBV19 to TRBJ1-4; possible D gene TRBD1, 6 bases. Germline V CDR1 and CDR2: LNHDA, SQIVND (reference sequence). The CDR3 length is 14 residues. The V end was cut by 5 bases, the J end by 7 bases, with 14 bases between.

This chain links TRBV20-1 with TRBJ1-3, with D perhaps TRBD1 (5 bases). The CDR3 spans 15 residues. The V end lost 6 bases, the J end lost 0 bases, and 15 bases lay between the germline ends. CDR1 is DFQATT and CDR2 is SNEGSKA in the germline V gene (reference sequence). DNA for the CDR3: TGCAGTGCACCCGACTACAGGTACTCTGGAAACACCATATATTTT. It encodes CSAPDYRYSGNTIYF.

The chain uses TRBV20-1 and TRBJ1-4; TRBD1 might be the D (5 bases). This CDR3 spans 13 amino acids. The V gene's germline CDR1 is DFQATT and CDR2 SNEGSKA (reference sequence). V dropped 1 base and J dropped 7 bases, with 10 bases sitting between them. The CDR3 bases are TGCAGTGCTAGAGGGGCAGGGCGTGAAAAACTGTTTTTT. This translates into CSARGAGREKLFF.

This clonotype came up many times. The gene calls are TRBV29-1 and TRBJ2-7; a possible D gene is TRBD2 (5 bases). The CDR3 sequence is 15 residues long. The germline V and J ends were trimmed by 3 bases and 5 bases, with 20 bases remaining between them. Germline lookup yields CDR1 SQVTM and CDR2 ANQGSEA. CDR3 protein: CSVDVRGSASNEQYF. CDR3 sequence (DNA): TGCAGCGTTGACGTCCGAGGGAGTGCGTCCAACGAGCAGTACTTC.

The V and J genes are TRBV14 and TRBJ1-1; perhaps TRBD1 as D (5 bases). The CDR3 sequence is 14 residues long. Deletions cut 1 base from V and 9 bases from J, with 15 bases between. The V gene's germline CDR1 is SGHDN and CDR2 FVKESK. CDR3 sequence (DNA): TGTGCCAGCAGCCAAGCGGTCGGTGGACACCAAGCTTTCTTT. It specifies CASSQAVGGHQAFF.

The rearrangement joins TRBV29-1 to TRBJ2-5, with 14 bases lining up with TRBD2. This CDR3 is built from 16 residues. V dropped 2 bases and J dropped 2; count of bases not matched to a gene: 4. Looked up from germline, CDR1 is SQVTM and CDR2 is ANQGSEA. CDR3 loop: CSVEHGLAGGQETQYF. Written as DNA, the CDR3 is TGCAGCGTTGAACACGGACTAGCGGGAGGTCAAGAGACCCAGTACTTC.

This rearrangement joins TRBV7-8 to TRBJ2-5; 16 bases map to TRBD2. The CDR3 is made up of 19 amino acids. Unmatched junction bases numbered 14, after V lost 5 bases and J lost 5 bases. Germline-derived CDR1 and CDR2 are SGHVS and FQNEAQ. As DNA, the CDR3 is TGTGCCAGCAGCAAACCTAGAGGGACTAGCGGGAGGGCCACTGAGACCCAGTACTTC. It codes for CASSKPRGTSGRATETQYF.

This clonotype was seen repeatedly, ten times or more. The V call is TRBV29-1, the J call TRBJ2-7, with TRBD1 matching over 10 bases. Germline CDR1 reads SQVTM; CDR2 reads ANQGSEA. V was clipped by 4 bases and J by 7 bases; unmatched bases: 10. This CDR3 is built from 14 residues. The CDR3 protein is CSVGDTGTGEEQYF. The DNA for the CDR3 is TGCAGCGTTGGGGATACCGGGACAGGGGAAGAGCAGTACTTC.

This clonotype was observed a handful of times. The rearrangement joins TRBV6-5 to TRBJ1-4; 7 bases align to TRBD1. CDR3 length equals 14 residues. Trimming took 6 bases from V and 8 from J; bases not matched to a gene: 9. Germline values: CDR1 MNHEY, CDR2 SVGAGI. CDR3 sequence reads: CASRPDRVEEKLFF. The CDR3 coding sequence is TGTGCCAGCAGACCTGACAGGGTGGAAGAAAAACTGTTTTTT.

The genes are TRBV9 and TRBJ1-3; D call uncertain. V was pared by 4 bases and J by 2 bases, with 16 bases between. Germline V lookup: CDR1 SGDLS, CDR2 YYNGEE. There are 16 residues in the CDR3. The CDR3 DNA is TGTGCCAGCAGCCTCTGGGCAGCTTCTACTGGAAACACCATATATTTT. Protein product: CASSLWAASTGNTIYF.

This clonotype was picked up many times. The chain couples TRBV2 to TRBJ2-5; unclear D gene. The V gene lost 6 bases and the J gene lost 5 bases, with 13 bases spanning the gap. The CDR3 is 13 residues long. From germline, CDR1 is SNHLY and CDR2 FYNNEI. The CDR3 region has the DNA TGTGCCAGCAGCCGCCAAGGGCGGGAGACCCAGTACTTC. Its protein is CASSRQGRETQYF. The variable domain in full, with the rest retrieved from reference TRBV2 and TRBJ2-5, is EPEVTQTPSHQVTQMGQEVILRCVPISNHLYFYWYRQILGQKVEFLVSFYNNEISEKSEIFDDQFSVERPDGSNFTLKIRSTKLEDSAMYFCASSRQGRETQYFGPGTRLLVL.

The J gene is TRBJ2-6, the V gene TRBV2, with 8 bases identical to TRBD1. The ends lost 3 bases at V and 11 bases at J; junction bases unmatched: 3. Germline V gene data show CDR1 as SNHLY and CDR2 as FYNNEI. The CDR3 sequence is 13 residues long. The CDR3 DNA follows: TGTGCCAGCAGTGAGTCAGGGGGCGACGTCCTGACTTTC. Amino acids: CASSESGGDVLTF.

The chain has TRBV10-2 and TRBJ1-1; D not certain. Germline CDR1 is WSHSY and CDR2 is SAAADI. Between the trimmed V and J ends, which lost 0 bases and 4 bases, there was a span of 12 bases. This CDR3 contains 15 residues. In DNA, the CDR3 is TGCGCCAGCAGTGAGTCGCGGGGTATAGGCACTGAAGCTTTCTTT. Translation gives CASSESRGIGTEAFF.

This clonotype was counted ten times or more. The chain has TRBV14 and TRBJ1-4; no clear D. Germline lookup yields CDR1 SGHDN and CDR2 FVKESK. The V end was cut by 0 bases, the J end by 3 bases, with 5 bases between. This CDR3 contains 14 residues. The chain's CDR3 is CASSQEGANEKLFF. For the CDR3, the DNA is TGTGCCAGCAGCCAAGAGGGTGCTAATGAAAAACTGTTTTTT.

Written as DNA, the CDR3 is TGCAGCGTTATCGAGGGCGGGTGGCAAGAGACCCAGTACTTC. Its translation is CSVIEGGWQETQYF. The chain joins TRBV29-1 to TRBJ2-5, with D maybe TRBD2 (5 bases). The V end lost 5 bases, the J end lost 2 bases, and 15 bases lay between the germline ends. Looked up from germline, CDR1 is SQVTM and CDR2 is ANQGSEA. The CDR3 has 14 residues. The variable domain in full, with the rest retrieved from reference TRBV29-1 and TRBJ2-5, is SAVISQKPSRDICQRGTSLTIQCQVDSQVTMMFWYRQQPGQSLTLIATANQGSEATYESGFVIDKFPISRPNLTFSTLTVSNMSPEDSSIYLCSVIEGGWQETQYFGPGTRLLVL.

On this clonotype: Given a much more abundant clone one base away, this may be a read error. The CDR3 protein is CASSARAVPNTEAFF. CDR3 nucleotide sequence: TGTGCCAGCAGCGCTCGGGCAGTGCCCAACACTGAAGCTTTCTTT. This chain connects TRBV7-3 to TRBJ1-1; D gene ambiguous. With 5 bases removed from V and 2 bases from J, the gap between germline ends came to 15 bases. Germline CDR1 and CDR2: SGHTA and FQGTGA. This CDR3 contains 15 residues.

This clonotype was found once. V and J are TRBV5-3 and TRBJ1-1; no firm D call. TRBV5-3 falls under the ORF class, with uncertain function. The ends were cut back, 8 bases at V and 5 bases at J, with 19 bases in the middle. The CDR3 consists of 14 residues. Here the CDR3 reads CASSPDPSGTEAFF. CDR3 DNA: TGTGCCAGCTCACCCGACCCCTCGGGGACTGAAGCTTTCTTT.

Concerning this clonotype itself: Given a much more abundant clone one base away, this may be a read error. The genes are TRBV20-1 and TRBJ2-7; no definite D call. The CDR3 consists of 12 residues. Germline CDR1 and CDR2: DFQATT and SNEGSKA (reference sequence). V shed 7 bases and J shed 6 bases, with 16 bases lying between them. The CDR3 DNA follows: TGCAGTGTTCCTGGCCAGCGTAGCGAGCAGTACTTC. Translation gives CSVPGQRSEQYF.

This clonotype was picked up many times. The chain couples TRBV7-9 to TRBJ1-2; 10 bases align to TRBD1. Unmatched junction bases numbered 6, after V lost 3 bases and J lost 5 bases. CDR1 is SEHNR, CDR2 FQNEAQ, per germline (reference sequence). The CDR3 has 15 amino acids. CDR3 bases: TGTGCCAGCAGCTTGGGAGGACAGGGGGATTATGGCTACACCTTC. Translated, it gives CASSLGGQGDYGYTF.

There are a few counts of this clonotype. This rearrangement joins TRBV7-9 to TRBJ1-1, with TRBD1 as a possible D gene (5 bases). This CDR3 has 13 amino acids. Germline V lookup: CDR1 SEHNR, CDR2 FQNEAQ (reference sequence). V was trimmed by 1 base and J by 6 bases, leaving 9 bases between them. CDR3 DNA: TGTGCCAGCAGCTTAGTAGGGGCATCTGAAGCTTTCTTT. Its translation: CASSLVGASEAFF. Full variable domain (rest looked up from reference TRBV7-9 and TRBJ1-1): DTGVSQNPRHKITKRGQNVTFRCDPISEHNRLYWYRQTLGQGPEFLTYFQNEAQLEKSRLLSDRFSAERPKGSFSTLEIQRTEQGDSAMYLCASSLVGASEAFFGQGTRLTVV.

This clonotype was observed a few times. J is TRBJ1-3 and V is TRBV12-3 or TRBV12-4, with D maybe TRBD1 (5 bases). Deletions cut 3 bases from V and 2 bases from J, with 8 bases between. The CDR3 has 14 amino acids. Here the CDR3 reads CASSFWGAGNTIYF. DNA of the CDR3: TGTGCCAGCAGTTTTTGGGGGGCTGGAAACACCATATATTTT.